What follows are 18 T cell receptor beta chains derived from one specimen sequenced in a study of CXCR3-negative and CXCR3-positive naive CD8 T cells. cDNA libraries for TRB were generated by 5' RACE incorporating UMI labels. TCRdb reworked the 5' RACE reads into one entry per CDR3 protein, no DNA. This sample contains about 30,000 distinct CDR3 sequences. Input material: memory CD8+ T cells from blood. The receptors derive from a human donor in good health. Some clones in this sample may be carry-over from other donors' samples.

The chain has TRBV12-3 or TRBV12-4 and TRBJ2-2; the TCRdb D gene call, TRBD2, has no DNA to confirm it. The CDR3 is made up of 16 amino acids. The CDR3 loop is CASSLSREGNTGELFF.

The genes are TRBV4-2 and TRBJ2-1; TCRdb's D gene call, TRBD1, goes unchecked for lack of DNA. Germline CDR1 LGHNA, CDR2 YNFKEQ. CDR3 length: 15 amino acids. The CDR3 spells CASSPPRTGVDEQFF.

Its frequency marks this clonotype as medium-sized. The rearrangement joins TRBV4-3 to TRBJ2-2; absent DNA, TCRdb's TRBD2 call cannot be checked. The CDR3 is 15 amino acids. From germline, CDR1 is LGHNA and CDR2 YSLEER. CDR3 in amino acids: CASRGLAGDTGELFF.

The rearrangement uses TRBV28 and TRBJ2-2; lacking DNA, the TRBD1 call made by TCRdb goes unchecked. The CDR3 has 16 amino acids. Germline V gene lookup returns CDR1 MDHEN and CDR2 SYDVKM. The CDR3 is CASSLIRDSNTGELFF.

The rearrangement uses TRBV5-1 and TRBJ2-7; the D call from TCRdb, TRBD1, cannot be confirmed without DNA. This CDR3 spans 13 amino acids. In germline, CDR1 is SGHRS, CDR2 YFSETQ. The CDR3 here is CASNPTGGGEQYF.

The chain recombines TRBV10-3 with TRBJ1-1; TCRdb indicates TRBD1, and absent DNA this call remains unverified. This CDR3 has 17 amino acids. CDR1 and CDR2 from the germline V gene are ENHRY and SYGVKD. CDR3 residues: CAISGGAAGPMNTEAFF.

The V gene is TRBV27, the J gene TRBJ2-7; TCRdb's assignment of TRBD1 cannot be checked, as there is no DNA. Germline V gene lookup returns CDR1 MNHEY and CDR2 SMNVEV (reference sequence). This CDR3 comprises 13 residues. The CDR3 sequence is CASRWTGNSEQYF.

This chain connects TRBV9 to TRBJ1-5; as DNA is missing, the TRBD1 call by TCRdb cannot be tested. Germline V gene data show CDR1 as SGDLS and CDR2 as YYNGEE. The CDR3 has 14 amino acids. CDR3 region: CASSGRSQGQPQHF.

The V gene is TRBV7-9, the J gene TRBJ1-1; TCRdb names TRBD1, which stays unverified in the absence of DNA. The germline V gene has CDR1 SEHNR and CDR2 FQNEAQ (reference sequence). This CDR3 is built from 13 residues. The CDR3 region is CASSFQGATEAFF.

This CDR3 reads CSVLSGTGGTYEQYF. This sequence joins TRBV29-1 and TRBJ2-7; the D gene TCRdb calls, TRBD1, cannot be checked with no DNA. The CDR3 spans 15 residues. The germline V gene has CDR1 SQVTM and CDR2 ANQGSEA.

The chain carries TRBV6-2 or TRBV6-3 and TRBJ2-5; the D call of TRBD1 rests on TCRdb alone, since no DNA is present to check it. Germline loops: CDR1 MNHEY, CDR2 SVGEGT. This CDR3 contains 13 residues. The CDR3 region is CASRPQGGETQYF.

This chain connects TRBV6-5 to TRBJ2-3. The CDR3 sequence is 15 residues long. The V gene's germline CDR1 is MNHEY and CDR2 SVGAGI. CDR3 protein: CASSYFSPSTDMQYF.

The chain combines TRBV13 with TRBJ2-5; there is no DNA to check the TCRdb D call of TRBD1. The V gene's germline CDR1 is PRHDT and CDR2 FYEKMQ (reference sequence). CDR3 size: 12 residues. CDR3 residues: CASSLEGHEIHF.

V gene TRBV6-2 or TRBV6-3 combines with J gene TRBJ2-7; TCRdb designates TRBD2, a call that cannot be tested without DNA. The length of the CDR3 is 15 residues. CDR1 MNHEY and CDR2 SVGEGT come from the germline V gene. CDR3 amino acids: CASSYVLGTSYEQYF.

This CDR3 reads CASSQGGGGSYGYTF. The V call is TRBV4-2, the J call TRBJ1-2. Germline CDR1 LGHNA, CDR2 YNFKEQ. The CDR3 extends over 15 amino acids.

This rearrangement joins TRBV6-1 to TRBJ1-1; the TCRdb call, TRBD1, lacks DNA for checking. Germline CDR1 is MNHNS and CDR2 is SASEGT. The CDR3 length is 16 residues. CDR3 sequence: CASSEADRGLNTEAFF.

This chain joins TRBV5-1 and TRBJ1-1; TCRdb outputs TRBD1, but without DNA this stays unchecked. Germline V gene lookup returns CDR1 SGHRS and CDR2 YFSETQ. The CDR3 has 14 amino acids. The CDR3 is CASSLTTGDVEAFF.

The chain employs TRBV5-1 and TRBJ2-3; TCRdb lists TRBD2, though no DNA is available to test this call. CDR3 length: 15 residues. CDR1 and CDR2 (germline): SGHRS, YFSETQ. The chain's CDR3 is CASSPPGRGPDTQYF.